This T cell receptor (beta chain) comes out of a study of blood T cell repertoires in COVID-19. Study in general: Specimens from acute and convalescent COVID-19 originated in the United States, Italy and Spain. PBMCs, B-cell-depleted T cells, or T cells were the source of the cDNA or gDNA that made up the material.

How the authors handled the data: Nucleated cell counts were estimated from reference gene primer amplification. Profiling relied on immunoSEQ multiplex PCR, and the TCRdb table lists in-frame clones only, not all of them. For V, J and clone size, that table is used; D and trimming come from the DNA. The sample has 140,000 to 150,000 clones, approximately 73% seen once; the top ten hold roughly 4.2%. V lost 2 bases, J lost 4 bases, and 9 bases stayed unmatched. The CDR3 has 15 residues. Germline V gene lookup returns CDR1 GTSNPN and CDR2 SVGIG (reference sequence). The TCR originated in a man between 60 and 75 years old with acute or convalescent COVID-19. The sequenced sample was peripheral blood. The V and J genes are TRBV30 and TRBJ2-3; 7 bases fit TRBD2. CDR3 in DNA: TGTGCCTGGAGTACGGGGAGGGAGGAACCAGATACGCAGTATTTT. Its translation is CAWSTGREEPDTQYF.